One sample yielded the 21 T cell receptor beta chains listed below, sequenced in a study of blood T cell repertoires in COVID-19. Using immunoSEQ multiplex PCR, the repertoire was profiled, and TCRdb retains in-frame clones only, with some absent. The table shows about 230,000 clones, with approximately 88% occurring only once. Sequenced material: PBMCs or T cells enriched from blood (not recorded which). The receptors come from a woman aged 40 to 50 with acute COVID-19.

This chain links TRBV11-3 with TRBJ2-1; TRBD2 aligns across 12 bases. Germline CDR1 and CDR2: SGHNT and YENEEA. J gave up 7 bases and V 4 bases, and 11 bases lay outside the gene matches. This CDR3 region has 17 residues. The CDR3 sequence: CASSSLTSGRSANEQFF. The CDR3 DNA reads TGTGCCAGCAGCTCCCTGACTAGCGGGAGATCGGCTAATGAGCAGTTCTTC.

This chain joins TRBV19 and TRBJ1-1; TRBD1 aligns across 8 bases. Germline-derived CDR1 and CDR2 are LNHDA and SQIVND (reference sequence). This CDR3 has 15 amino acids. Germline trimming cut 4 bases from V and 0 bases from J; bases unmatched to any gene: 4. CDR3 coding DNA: TGTGCCAGTAGTACCCACAGGGGGATGAACACTGAAGCTTTCTTT. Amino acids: CASSTHRGMNTEAFF.

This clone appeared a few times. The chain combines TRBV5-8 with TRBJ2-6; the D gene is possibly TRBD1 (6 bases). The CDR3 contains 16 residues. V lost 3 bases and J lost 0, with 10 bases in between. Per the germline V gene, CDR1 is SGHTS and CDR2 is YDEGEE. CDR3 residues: CASSYGQISGANVLTF. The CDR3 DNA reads TGTGCCAGCAGCTACGGACAGATCTCTGGGGCCAACGTCCTGACTTTC. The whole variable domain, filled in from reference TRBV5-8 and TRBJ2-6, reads EAGVTQSPTHLIKTRGQQATLRCSPISGHTSVYWYQQALGLGLQFLLWYDEGEERNRGNFPPRFSGRQFPNYSSELNVNALELEDSALYLCASSYGQISGANVLTFGAGSRLTVL.

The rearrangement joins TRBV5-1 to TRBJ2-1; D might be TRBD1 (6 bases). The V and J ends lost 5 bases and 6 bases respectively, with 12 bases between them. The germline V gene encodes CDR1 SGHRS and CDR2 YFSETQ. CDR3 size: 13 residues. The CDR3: CASRTDSSNEQFF. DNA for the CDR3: TGCGCCAGCAGAACGGACAGCTCCAATGAGCAGTTCTTC.

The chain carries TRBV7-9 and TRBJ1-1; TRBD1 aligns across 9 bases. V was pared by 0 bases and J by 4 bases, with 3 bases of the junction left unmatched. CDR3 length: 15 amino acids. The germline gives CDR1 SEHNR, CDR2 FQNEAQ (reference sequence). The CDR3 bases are TGTGCCAGCAGCTTAGCGCAGACAGGGGGCACTGAAGCTTTCTTT. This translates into CASSLAQTGGTEAFF.

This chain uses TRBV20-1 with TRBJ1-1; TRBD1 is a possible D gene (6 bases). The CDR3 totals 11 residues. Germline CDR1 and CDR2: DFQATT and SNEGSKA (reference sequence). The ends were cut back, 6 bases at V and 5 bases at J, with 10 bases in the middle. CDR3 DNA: TGCAGTGCCGGGGGGCAGACTGAAGCTTTCTTT. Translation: CSAGGQTEAFF.

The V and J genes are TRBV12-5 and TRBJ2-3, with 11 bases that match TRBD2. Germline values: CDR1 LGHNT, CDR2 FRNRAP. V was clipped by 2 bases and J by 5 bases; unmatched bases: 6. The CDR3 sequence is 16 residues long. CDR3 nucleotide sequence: TGTGCTAGTGGTTTGCCATCAACTAGCGGGAGAGATACGCAGTATTTT. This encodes CASGLPSTSGRDTQYF.

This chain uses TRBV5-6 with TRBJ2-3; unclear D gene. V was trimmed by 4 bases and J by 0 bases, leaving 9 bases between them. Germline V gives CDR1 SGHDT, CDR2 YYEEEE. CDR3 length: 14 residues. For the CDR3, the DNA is TGTGCCAGCAGCCTTCTCGGTAGCACAGATACGCAGTATTTT. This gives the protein CASSLLGSTDTQYF.

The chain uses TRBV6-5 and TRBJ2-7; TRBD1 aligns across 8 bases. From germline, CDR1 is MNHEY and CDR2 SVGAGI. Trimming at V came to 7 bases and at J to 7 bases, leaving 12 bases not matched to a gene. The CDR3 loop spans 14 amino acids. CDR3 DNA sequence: TGTGCCAGCACCCGACAGGGGAAGCCTTATGAGCAGTACTTC. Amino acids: CASTRQGKPYEQYF.

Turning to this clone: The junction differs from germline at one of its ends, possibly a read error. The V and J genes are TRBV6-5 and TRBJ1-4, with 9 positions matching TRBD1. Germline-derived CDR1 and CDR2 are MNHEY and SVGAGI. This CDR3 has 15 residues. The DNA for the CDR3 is TGTGCCAGCACTTACCGACAGGGGGGAGGTGGAAAACTGTTTTTT. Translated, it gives CASTYRQGGGGKLFF.

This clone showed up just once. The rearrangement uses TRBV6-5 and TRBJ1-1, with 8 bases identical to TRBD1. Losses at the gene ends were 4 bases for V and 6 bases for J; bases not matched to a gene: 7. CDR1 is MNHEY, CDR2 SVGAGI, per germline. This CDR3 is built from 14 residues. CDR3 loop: CASSLDRVRAEAFF. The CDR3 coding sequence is TGTGCCAGCAGTTTGGACAGGGTGCGGGCTGAAGCTTTCTTT.

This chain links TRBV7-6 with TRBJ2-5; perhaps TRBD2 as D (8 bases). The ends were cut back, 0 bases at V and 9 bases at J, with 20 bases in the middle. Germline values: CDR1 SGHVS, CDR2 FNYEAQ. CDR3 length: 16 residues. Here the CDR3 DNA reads TGTGCCAGCAGCTTAGCGGAGCGGGGGCACCAGGGGGCCCAGTACTTC. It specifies CASSLAERGHQGAQYF. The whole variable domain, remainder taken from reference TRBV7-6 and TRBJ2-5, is GAGVSQSPRYKVTKRGQDVALRCDPISGHVSLYWYRQALGQGPEFLTYFNYEAQQDKSGLPNDRFSAERPEGSISTLTIQRTEQRDSAMYRCASSLAERGHQGAQYFGPGTRLLVL.

The chain's CDR3 is CASSLVGLAGGNEQFF. In nucleotides, the CDR3 is TGTGCCAGCAGCTTAGTCGGGCTAGCGGGGGGCAATGAGCAGTTCTTC. This chain links TRBV7-2 with TRBJ2-1, with 11 bases that match TRBD2. The CDR3 sequence is 16 residues long. CDR1 SGHTA and CDR2 FQGNSA come from the germline V gene. Trimming cost V 1 base and J 6 bases; bases outside gene matches: 5.

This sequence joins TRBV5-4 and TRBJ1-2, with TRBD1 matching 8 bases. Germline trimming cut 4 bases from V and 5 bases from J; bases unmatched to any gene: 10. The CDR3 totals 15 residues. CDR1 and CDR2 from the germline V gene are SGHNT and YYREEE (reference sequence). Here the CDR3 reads CASSPGQGKGYGYTF. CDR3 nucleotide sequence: TGTGCCAGCAGCCCTGGACAGGGTAAGGGATATGGCTACACCTTC.

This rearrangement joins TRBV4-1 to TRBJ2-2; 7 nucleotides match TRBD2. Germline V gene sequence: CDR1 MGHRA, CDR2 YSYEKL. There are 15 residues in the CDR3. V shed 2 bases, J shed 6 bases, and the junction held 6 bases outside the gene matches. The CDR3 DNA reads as TGCGCCAGCAGCCAAAACGGGAGGTCCCCCGGGGAGCTGTTTTTT. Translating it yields CASSQNGRSPGELFF.

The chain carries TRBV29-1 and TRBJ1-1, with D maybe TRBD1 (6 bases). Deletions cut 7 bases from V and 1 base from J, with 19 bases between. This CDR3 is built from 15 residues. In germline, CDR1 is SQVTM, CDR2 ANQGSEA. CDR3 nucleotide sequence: TGCAGCGCTCACCGGGACAACCCCAAGAACACTGAAGCTTTCTTT. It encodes CSAHRDNPKNTEAFF. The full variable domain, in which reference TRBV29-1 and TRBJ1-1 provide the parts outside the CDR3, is SAVISQKPSRDICQRGTSLTIQCQVDSQVTMMFWYRQQPGQSLTLIATANQGSEATYESGFVIDKFPISRPNLTFSTLTVSNMSPEDSSIYLCSAHRDNPKNTEAFFGQGTRLTVV.

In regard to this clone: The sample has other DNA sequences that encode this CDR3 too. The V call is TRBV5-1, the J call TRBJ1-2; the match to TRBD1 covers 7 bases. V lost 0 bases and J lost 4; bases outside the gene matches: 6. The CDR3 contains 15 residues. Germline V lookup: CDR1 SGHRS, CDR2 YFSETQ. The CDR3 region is CASSLDGQALYGYTF. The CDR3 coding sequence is TGCGCCAGCAGCTTGGACGGACAGGCCCTCTATGGCTACACCTTC.

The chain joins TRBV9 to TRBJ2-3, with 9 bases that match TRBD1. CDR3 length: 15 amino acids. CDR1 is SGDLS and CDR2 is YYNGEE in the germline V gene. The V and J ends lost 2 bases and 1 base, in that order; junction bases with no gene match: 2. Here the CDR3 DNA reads TGTGCCAGCAGCGTTGGGACAGGGCGCACAGATACGCAGTATTTT. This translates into CASSVGTGRTDTQYF.

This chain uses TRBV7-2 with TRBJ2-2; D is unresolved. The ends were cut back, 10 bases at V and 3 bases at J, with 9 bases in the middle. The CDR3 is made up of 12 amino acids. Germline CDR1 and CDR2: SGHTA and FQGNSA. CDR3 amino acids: CATGPYTGELFF. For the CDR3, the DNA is TGTGCCACGGGTCCGTACACCGGGGAGCTGTTTTTT.

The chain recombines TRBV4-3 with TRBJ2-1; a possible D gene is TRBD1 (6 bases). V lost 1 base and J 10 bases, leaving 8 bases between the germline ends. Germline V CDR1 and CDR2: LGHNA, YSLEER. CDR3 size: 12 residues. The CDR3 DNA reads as TGCGCCAGCAGCCAAGTGGGGACAGAGCAGTTCTTC. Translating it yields CASSQVGTEQFF.

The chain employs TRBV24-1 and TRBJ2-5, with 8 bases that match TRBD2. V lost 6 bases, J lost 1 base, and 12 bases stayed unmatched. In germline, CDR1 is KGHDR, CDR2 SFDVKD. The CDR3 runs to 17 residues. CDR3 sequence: CATSHPAAGGVQETQYF. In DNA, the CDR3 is TGTGCCACCAGTCACCCGGCCGCGGGGGGAGTCCAAGAGACCCAGTACTTC.